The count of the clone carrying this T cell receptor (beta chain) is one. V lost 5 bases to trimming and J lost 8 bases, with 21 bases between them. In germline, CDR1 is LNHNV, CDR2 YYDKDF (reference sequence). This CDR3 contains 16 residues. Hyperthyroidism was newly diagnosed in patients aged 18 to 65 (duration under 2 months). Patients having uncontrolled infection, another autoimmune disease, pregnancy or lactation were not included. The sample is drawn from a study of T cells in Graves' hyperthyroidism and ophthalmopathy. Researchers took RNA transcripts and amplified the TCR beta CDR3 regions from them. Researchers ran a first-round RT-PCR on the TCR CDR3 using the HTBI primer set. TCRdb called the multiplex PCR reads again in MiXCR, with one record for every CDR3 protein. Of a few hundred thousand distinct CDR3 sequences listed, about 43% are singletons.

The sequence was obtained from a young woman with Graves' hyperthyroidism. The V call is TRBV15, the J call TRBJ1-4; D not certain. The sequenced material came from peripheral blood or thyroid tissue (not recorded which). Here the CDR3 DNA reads TGTGCCACCAGCTTCCGAGCGGGCACAGATACGGAAAAACTGTTTTTT. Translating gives CATSFRAGTDTEKLFF.